Below are 13 T cell receptor beta chains sequenced from a single sample in a study of CD8+CD57+ T cells in acquired aplastic anemia. Sequenced patients had shown CD8+CD57+ cell expansion by flow cytometry. TCR beta VDJ combinations and CDR3 sequences were profiled from genomic DNA. In TCRdb, the reads were re-called with MiXCR into one record per CDR3 protein. The data hold under 200,000 distinct CDR3 sequences, with about 45% observed a single time. The sample consisted of sorted CD4+, CD8+, or CD8+CD57+ T cells (not recorded which) from PBMCs. The receptor set was obtained from a human donor with aplastic anemia.

This clonotype was picked up many times. This chain joins TRBV6-6 and TRBJ1-3; TRBD1 matches 9 bases. Trimming removed 4 bases from V and 2 bases from J; junction bases left unmatched: 9. Looked up from germline, CDR1 is MNHNY and CDR2 is SVGAGI (reference sequence). The CDR3 contains 17 residues. DNA of the CDR3: TGTGCCAGCAGTTTCACGCCGGGACAGGGCGCTGGAAACACCATATATTTT. It encodes CASSFTPGQGAGNTIYF.

This clonotype was detected ten times or more. The gene calls are TRBV5-1 and TRBJ1-1, with a tentative D call TRBD1 (5 bases). V shed 0 bases and J shed 3 bases, with 12 bases lying between them. The CDR3 runs to 15 residues. Germline V CDR1 and CDR2: SGHRS, YFSETQ. The CDR3 loop is CASSLEGRRDTEAFF. As DNA, the CDR3 is TGCGCCAGCAGCTTGGAGGGGCGGAGGGACACTGAAGCTTTCTTT.

The chain has TRBV7-3 and TRBJ2-5; 7 bases fit TRBD2. V shed 5 bases, J shed 5 bases, and the junction held 8 bases outside the gene matches. Germline-derived CDR1 and CDR2 are SGHTA and FQGTGA. There are 14 residues in the CDR3. CDR3 region: CASSDREGWETQYF. The CDR3 DNA is TGTGCCAGCAGCGATAGGGAGGGTTGGGAGACCCAGTACTTC.

This clonotype was counted many times. An end of the junction does not agree with germline; a read error may underlie this. This chain links TRBV4-3 with TRBJ1-3; D is unclear. This CDR3 comprises 13 residues. The germline V gene has CDR1 LGHNA and CDR2 YSLEER. Here the CDR3 reads CASSSHSGNTIYF. The CDR3 nucleotides read TGCGCCAGCAGCAGCCACTCTGGGAACACCATATATTTT.

In its sample, this clonotype was seen once. A read error may produce the germline difference seen at one junction end. This chain links TRBV15 with TRBJ2-5; possibly TRBD2 for D (6 bases). CDR3 length: 14 residues. In germline, CDR1 is LNHNV, CDR2 YYDKDF (reference sequence). The CDR3 DNA is TGTGCCAGCAGCTTCGGGGGACCTCAAGAGACCCAGTACTTC. Translating it yields CASSFGGPQETQYF.

The sample holds many counts of this clonotype. The rearrangement uses TRBV9 and TRBJ2-2, with D perhaps TRBD1 or TRBD2 (5 bases each). With 2 bases removed from V and 4 bases from J, the gap between germline ends came to 9 bases. Germline loops: CDR1 SGDLS, CDR2 YYNGEE. The CDR3 has 14 amino acids. The chain's CDR3 is CASSVGVGTGELFF. The CDR3 DNA reads TGTGCCAGCAGCGTGGGGGTTGGCACCGGGGAGCTGTTTTTT.

Note on this clonotype: This may be a read error, as it is one base from a much larger clone. This chain links TRBV3-1 with TRBJ1-1; TRBD1 matches 10 bases. This CDR3 is 15 amino acids long. The trim removed 1 base at V and 4 bases at J, leaving 3 bases unmatched. The germline V gene encodes CDR1 LGHDT and CDR2 YNNKEL (reference sequence). The CDR3: CASSQGRTGGTEAFF. The DNA of the CDR3 is TGTGCCAGCAGCCAAGGCAGGACAGGGGGCACTGAAGCTTTCTTT.

The genes are TRBV19 and TRBJ2-4, with 11 bases identical to TRBD1. The junction had 5 bases not matched to a gene; V was cut back by 6 bases and J by 4 bases. The CDR3 is made up of 15 amino acids. Germline V gene data show CDR1 as LNHDA and CDR2 as SQIVND (reference sequence). Here the CDR3 DNA reads TGTGCCAGTAGGGTGGGGGACAGGGGGAAAAACATTCAGTACTTC. Translated, it gives CASRVGDRGKNIQYF.

A remark on this clonotype: A much larger clone differs from this one at a single base, so this may be a read error. This rearrangement joins TRBV5-4 to TRBJ1-5, with TRBD1 as a possible D gene (5 bases). Germline V CDR1 and CDR2: SGHNT, YYREEE (reference sequence). This CDR3 has 14 residues. The germline V and J ends were trimmed by 3 bases and 8 bases, with 15 bases remaining between them. CDR3 nucleotide sequence: TGTGCCAGCAGCTCGGGAGGGGTGGGGAAGCCCCAGCATTTT. The encoded protein is CASSSGGVGKPQHF. Together with reference TRBV5-4 and TRBJ1-5, the CDR3 gives the full variable domain: ETGVTQSPTHLIKTRGQQVTLRCSSQSGHNTVSWYQQALGQGPQFIFQYYREEENGRGNFPPRFSGLQFPNYSSELNVNALELDDSALYLCASSSGGVGKPQHFGDGTRLSIL.

This clonotype was found many times. The CDR3 region is CSARGTSGYTQYF. DNA of the CDR3: TGCAGTGCTAGAGGGACTAGCGGGTATACGCAGTATTTT. This sequence joins TRBV20-1 and TRBJ2-3; 11 positions match TRBD2. This CDR3 has 13 residues. Trimming removed 1 base from V and 7 bases from J; junction bases left unmatched: 1. Germline V gives CDR1 DFQATT, CDR2 SNEGSKA (reference sequence).

This clonotype has ten or more counts. This sequence joins TRBV7-9 and TRBJ2-7; 11 nucleotides line up with TRBD2. Germline V gives CDR1 SEHNR, CDR2 FQNEAQ (reference sequence). Trimming cost V 1 base and J 2 bases; bases outside gene matches: 4. This CDR3 spans 16 amino acids. CDR3 DNA sequence: TGTGCCAGCAGCTTAGTAGGGACTAGCGGTACCTACGAGCAGTACGTC. It codes for CASSLVGTSGTYEQYV.

This clonotype came up many times. The CDR3 loop reads CASSPQGTGTSYEQYV. CDR3 DNA sequence: TGTGCCAGCTCACCTCAAGGGACAGGCACTTCCTACGAGCAGTACGTC. The V gene is TRBV18, the J gene TRBJ2-7; 8 bases are shared with TRBD1. V lost 3 bases to trimming and J lost 1 base; unmatched junction nucleotides: 8. Germline V lookup: CDR1 KGHSH, CDR2 LQKENI. The CDR3 is 16 amino acids.

The sample holds a few counts of this clonotype. A much larger clone lies a single base off, so this may be a read error. The chain links TRBV7-9 to TRBJ2-7; 8 nucleotides align to TRBD1. Germline CDR1 and CDR2: SEHNR and FQNEAQ (reference sequence). The CDR3 is made up of 12 amino acids. Here the CDR3 DNA reads TGTGCCGGCAGCTTAGCGCTTGGGACAGGGTACTTC. It encodes CAGSLALGTGYF.